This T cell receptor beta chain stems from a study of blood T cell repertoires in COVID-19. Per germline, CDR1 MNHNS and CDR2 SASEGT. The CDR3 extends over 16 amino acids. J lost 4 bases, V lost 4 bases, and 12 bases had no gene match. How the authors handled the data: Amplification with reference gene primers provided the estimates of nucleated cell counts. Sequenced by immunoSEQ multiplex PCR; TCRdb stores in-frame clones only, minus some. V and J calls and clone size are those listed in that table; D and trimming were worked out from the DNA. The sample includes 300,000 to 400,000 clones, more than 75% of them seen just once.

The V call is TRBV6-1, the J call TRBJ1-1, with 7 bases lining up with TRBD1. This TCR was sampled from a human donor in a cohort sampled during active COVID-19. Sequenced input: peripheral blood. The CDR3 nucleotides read TGTGCCAGCAGTGCGAGGGTCGACAGGGAGGCCACTGAAGCTTTCTTT. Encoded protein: CASSARVDREATEAFF.